This note documents a single T cell receptor beta chain sequence. Its antigen is unknown. The method was immunoSEQ multiplex PCR; TCRdb's version includes in-frame clones alone and lacks a portion of them. This sample has more than 110,000 clones, with 86% found just once. The data are from a study of cytomegalovirus exposure and HLA in healthy donors. The CDR3 loop spans 15 amino acids. CDR1 and CDR2 from the germline V gene are SNHLY and FYNNEI. V shed 7 bases and J shed 2 bases, with 17 bases lying between them. Study-level findings and limits: Most TCR sequences proved rare, with some public TCRs found in many donors. As was reported, the classifier diagnosed cytomegalovirus status with high specificity and sensitivity. Some TCR beta chains (roughly 160 of them) were listed as cytomegalovirus-associated.

Input material: PBMCs. The chain employs TRBV2 and TRBJ1-1, with TRBD1 as a possible D gene (6 bases). The sequence was obtained from a young man in good health and CMV-seronegative. CDR3 region: CASTSTRQANTEAFF. CDR3 sequence (DNA): TGTGCCAGCACCTCCACCCGACAGGCTAACACTGAAGCTTTCTTT.